These T cell receptor beta chains were read from a single sample in a study of regulatory T cells in long-lasting Graves disease. Each CDR3 protein gets one entry after TCRdb re-called the multiplex PCR reads with MiXCR. Here the sample spans 350,000 to 500,000 distinct CDR3 sequences, roughly 15% being singletons. The same sample was also studied in work on T cells in Graves' hyperthyroidism and ophthalmopathy.

This specimen was peripheral blood mononuclear cells (PBMCs), taken at new diagnosis, from a patient treated with antithyroid drugs. Source of these receptors: a woman in her forties or fifties with Graves disease. Both conserved end residues are part of each CDR3. The order of the fields is clone size, V gene, D gene, J gene, CDR3 DNA, CDR3 protein. D genes are given only for firm matches. Clone sizes are given selectively: once, few, many, or a class where the clone is expanded.

clone size: many
V gene: TRBV18
D gene: TRBD1
J gene: TRBJ2-5
CDR3 DNA: TGTGCCAGCTCATCGACCGGACAGGGAGAGACCCAGTACTTC
CDR3 protein: CASSSTGQGETQYF

clone size: many
V gene: TRBV7-8
D gene: TRBD1
J gene: TRBJ2-7
CDR3 DNA: TGTGCCAGCCTACTAGGACGGGACAGCTCCTACGAGCAGTACTTC
CDR3 protein: CASLLGRDSSYEQYF

clone size: NA
V gene: TRBV18
D gene: TRBD2
J gene: TRBJ2-1
CDR3 DNA: TGTGCCAGCTCCCCCTTAGCGGGAAGGTACAATGAGCAGTTCTTC
CDR3 protein: CASSPLAGRYNEQFF

clone size: many
V gene: TRBV12-3/TRBV12-4
D gene: TRBD1
J gene: TRBJ2-7
CDR3 DNA: TGTGCCAGCAGTTTTGGACAGGGGAGGGACGAGCAGTACTTC
CDR3 protein: CASSFGQGRDEQYF

clone size: NA
V gene: TRBV11-2
D gene: NA
J gene: TRBJ2-3
CDR3 DNA: TGTGCCAGCAGCTTGTATCAAAATACGCAGTATTTT
CDR3 protein: CASSLYQNTQYF

clone size: many
V gene: TRBV28
D gene: TRBD1
J gene: TRBJ1-2
CDR3 DNA: TGTGCCAGCAGTATCATCGGGGGGGGACAGGGATCAGATAACTATGGCTACACCTTC
CDR3 protein: CASSIIGGGQGSDNYGYTF

clone size: few
V gene: TRBV6-1
D gene: NA
J gene: TRBJ2-3
CDR3 DNA: TGTGCCAGCAGTATTCTAGTGGGAGATACGCAGTATTTT
CDR3 protein: CASSILVGDTQYF

clone size: many
V gene: TRBV6-1
D gene: TRBD1
J gene: TRBJ2-1
CDR3 DNA: TGTGCCAGCAATGAGACTCCGGGACAGGGGCTGAACAATGAGCAGTTCTTC
CDR3 protein: CASNETPGQGLNNEQFF

clone size: NA
V gene: TRBV12-3/TRBV12-4
D gene: TRBD1
J gene: TRBJ2-7
CDR3 DNA: TGTGCCAGCAGCAGGGGGTCTCTTGGGGCCTACGAGCAGTACTTC
CDR3 protein: CASSRGSLGAYEQYF

clone size: NA
V gene: TRBV2
D gene: NA
J gene: TRBJ1-2
CDR3 DNA: TGTGCCAGCAGTGAAGAGAGGGGTGGCTACACCTTC
CDR3 protein: CASSEERGGYTF

clone size: many
V gene: TRBV11-2
D gene: TRBD2
J gene: TRBJ2-1
CDR3 DNA: TGTGCCAGCAGTAAGGGACTAGCGGACAATGAGCAGTTCTTC
CDR3 protein: CASSKGLADNEQFF

clone size: NA
V gene: TRBV4-2
D gene: TRBD2
J gene: TRBJ2-3
CDR3 DNA: TGTGCCAGCAGCCAAGCAACTAGCGGGAGGTTAGATACGCAGTATTTT
CDR3 protein: CASSQATSGRLDTQYF

clone size: NA
V gene: TRBV28
D gene: NA
J gene: TRBJ1-1
CDR3 DNA: TGTGCCAGCAGTCTAACTTCGACGAGAGAAGCTTTCTTT
CDR3 protein: CASSLTSTREAFF

clone size: many
V gene: TRBV7-9
D gene: TRBD2
J gene: TRBJ2-7
CDR3 DNA: TGTGCCAGCAGCTCGCCAGATAGCGGGAGAAGCTACGAGCAGTACTTC
CDR3 protein: CASSSPDSGRSYEQYF

clone size: many
V gene: TRBV6-1
D gene: TRBD2
J gene: TRBJ2-4
CDR3 DNA: TGTGCCAGCAGTCGGACTAGCGGAAACATTCAGTACTTC
CDR3 protein: CASSRTSGNIQYF

clone size: many
V gene: TRBV7-3
D gene: TRBD2
J gene: TRBJ2-1
CDR3 DNA: TGTGCCAGCAGTTCCAGGACTAGCGGGAGAGAGCAGTTCTTC
CDR3 protein: CASSSRTSGREQFF

clone size: few
V gene: TRBV5-1
D gene: TRBD2
J gene: TRBJ2-1
CDR3 DNA: TGCGCCAGCAGCCCCCGGACTAGCGGCCTCTACAATGAGCAGTTCTTC
CDR3 protein: CASSPRTSGLYNEQFF

clone size: few
V gene: TRBV7-6
D gene: NA
J gene: TRBJ2-6
CDR3 DNA: TGTGCCAGCAGCGCCGGGGGAGGCTCTGGGGCCAACGTCCTGACTTTC
CDR3 protein: CASSAGGGSGANVLTF

clone size: many
V gene: TRBV27
D gene: NA
J gene: TRBJ1-1
CDR3 DNA: TGTGCCAGCAGTTCCCACTCCGGACGGCTGACGACGAACACTGAAGCTTTCTTT
CDR3 protein: CASSSHSGRLTTNTEAFF

clone size: many
V gene: TRBV5-4
D gene: TRBD2
J gene: TRBJ2-7
CDR3 DNA: TGTGCCAGCAGCTTGGAAGCGGGAGGGCCTCTTTCCTACGAGCAGTACTTC
CDR3 protein: CASSLEAGGPLSYEQYF

clone size: many
V gene: TRBV12-3/TRBV12-4
D gene: NA
J gene: TRBJ2-3
CDR3 DNA: TGTGCCAGCAGTCTATCGGCCCTTAGCACAGATACGCAGTATTTT
CDR3 protein: CASSLSALSTDTQYF

clone size: NA
V gene: TRBV10-1
D gene: TRBD2
J gene: TRBJ2-3
CDR3 DNA: TGCGCCAGCAGTGATAACCTAGCGGGAGGGCCCGGGGATACGCAGTATTTT
CDR3 protein: CASSDNLAGGPGDTQYF

clone size: many
V gene: TRBV5-1
D gene: TRBD2
J gene: TRBJ2-1
CDR3 DNA: TGTGCCAGCAGCTTGGTTCTAGCGGGAGGACGGGATGAGCAGTTCTTC
CDR3 protein: CASSLVLAGGRDEQFF

clone size: few
V gene: TRBV4-1
D gene: TRBD2
J gene: TRBJ2-1
CDR3 DNA: TGCGCCAGCAGCCAACCCGGGACTACCTTGTACAATGAGCAGTTCTTC
CDR3 protein: CASSQPGTTLYNEQFF

clone size: NA
V gene: TRBV28
D gene: TRBD1
J gene: TRBJ2-7
CDR3 DNA: TGTGCCAGCAGTCCCCTCAGACAGGGGGCGAGCGAGCAGTACTTC
CDR3 protein: CASSPLRQGASEQYF

clone size: NA
V gene: TRBV13
D gene: NA
J gene: TRBJ2-1
CDR3 DNA: TGTGCCAGCAGCATAATATTTAGGAAGAATGAGCAGTTCTTC
CDR3 protein: CASSIIFRKNEQFF

clone size: many
V gene: TRBV6-2/TRBV6-3
D gene: NA
J gene: TRBJ2-3
CDR3 DNA: TGTGCCAGCAGTTATAGGGCGGACTCAGATACGCAGTATTTT
CDR3 protein: CASSYRADSDTQYF

clone size: few
V gene: TRBV15
D gene: TRBD2
J gene: TRBJ2-3
CDR3 DNA: TGTGCCACCAGCAGAGATTTAGCGGGGGTCCACACAGATACGCAGTATTTT
CDR3 protein: CATSRDLAGVHTDTQYF

clone size: many
V gene: TRBV9
D gene: TRBD1
J gene: TRBJ1-1
CDR3 DNA: TGTGCCAGCAGCGCCTCAGGGGGCGCGACTGAAGCTTTCTTT
CDR3 protein: CASSASGGATEAFF

clone size: many
V gene: TRBV19
D gene: NA
J gene: TRBJ1-1
CDR3 DNA: TGTGCCAGTAGTATCCCCCCCTACGGGGGGGTCTTGGTGAATGCTTTCTTT
CDR3 protein: CASSIPPYGGVLVNAFF

clone size: many
V gene: TRBV28
D gene: NA
J gene: TRBJ1-4
CDR3 DNA: TGTGCCAGCAGTTTTGTAGGGGCTCGGGGGGAACGACTGTTTTTT
CDR3 protein: CASSFVGARGERLFF

clone size: few
V gene: TRBV5-6
D gene: NA
J gene: TRBJ1-4
CDR3 DNA: TGTGCCAGCAGCACTGACTTGAATGAAAAACTGTTTTTT
CDR3 protein: CASSTDLNEKLFF

clone size: few
V gene: TRBV7-3
D gene: TRBD2
J gene: TRBJ2-2
CDR3 DNA: TGTGCCAGCAGCCCCGGGGGGGTGGAGCTGTTTTTT
CDR3 protein: CASSPGGVELFF

clone size: NA
V gene: TRBV20-1
D gene: TRBD1
J gene: TRBJ1-2
CDR3 DNA: TGCAGTGCTAGAGGCCCAACAGGGGGCGTATACTATGGCTACACCTTC
CDR3 protein: CSARGPTGGVYYGYTF

clone size: NA
V gene: TRBV14
D gene: NA
J gene: TRBJ1-2
CDR3 DNA: TGTGCCAGCAGTAAAGACCTAAATAACTATGGCTACACCTTC
CDR3 protein: CASSKDLNNYGYTF

clone size: NA
V gene: TRBV6-1
D gene: TRBD2
J gene: TRBJ2-3
CDR3 DNA: TGTGCCAGCAGTATCGCGGGACTAGCGGGGGTCACAGATACGCAGTATTTT
CDR3 protein: CASSIAGLAGVTDTQYF

clone size: few
V gene: TRBV28
D gene: NA
J gene: TRBJ2-5
CDR3 DNA: TGTGCCAGCAGTACACAGATCCAAGAGACCCAGTACTTC
CDR3 protein: CASSTQIQETQYF

clone size: few
V gene: TRBV6-1
D gene: NA
J gene: TRBJ2-1
CDR3 DNA: TGTGCCAGCACTCAAGGGGGAATCCCACACAAAGTCTACAATGAGCAGTTCTTC
CDR3 protein: CASTQGGIPHKVYNEQFF

clone size: few
V gene: TRBV5-1
D gene: NA
J gene: TRBJ1-1
CDR3 DNA: TGCGCCAGCAGCTTATACATGGGGCATAACACTGAAGCTTTCTTT
CDR3 protein: CASSLYMGHNTEAFF

clone size: many
V gene: TRBV28
D gene: NA
J gene: TRBJ1-2
CDR3 DNA: TGTGCCAGCAGCAAGACATCAGGGGAATATGGCTACACCTTC
CDR3 protein: CASSKTSGEYGYTF

clone size: few
V gene: TRBV4-1
D gene: NA
J gene: TRBJ2-3
CDR3 DNA: TGCGCCAGCAGCCAAGAACGGGATTGGGCAGATACGCAGTATTTT
CDR3 protein: CASSQERDWADTQYF

clone size: NA
V gene: TRBV27
D gene: TRBD2
J gene: TRBJ2-2
CDR3 DNA: TGTGCCAGCAGCGTCTCCGCGGGAGTGAGCGGGGAGCTGTTTTTT
CDR3 protein: CASSVSAGVSGELFF

clone size: many
V gene: TRBV28
D gene: NA
J gene: TRBJ2-5
CDR3 DNA: TGTGCCAGCAGGCCCCGGGGGAAGCGGGAAGAGACCCAGTACTTC
CDR3 protein: CASRPRGKREETQYF

clone size: many
V gene: TRBV12-3/TRBV12-4
D gene: NA
J gene: TRBJ2-7
CDR3 DNA: TGTGCCAGCAGTCCCTCGCTCGGAGGGTGGAACTACGAGCAGTACTTC
CDR3 protein: CASSPSLGGWNYEQYF

clone size: many
V gene: TRBV7-9
D gene: NA
J gene: TRBJ2-5
CDR3 DNA: TGTGCCAGCAGCTTTGACCTACAGGAACAAGAGACCCAGTACTTC
CDR3 protein: CASSFDLQEQETQYF

clone size: NA
V gene: TRBV24-1
D gene: NA
J gene: TRBJ2-5
CDR3 DNA: TGTGCCACCAGTGCAGGAGCCCAGACGGTCCAAGAGACCCAGTACTTC
CDR3 protein: CATSAGAQTVQETQYF

clone size: many
V gene: TRBV6-2/TRBV6-3
D gene: NA
J gene: TRBJ2-1
CDR3 DNA: TGTGCCAGCAGTTACTCTTCAGGGTTGGGCAATGAGCAGTTCTTC
CDR3 protein: CASSYSSGLGNEQFF

clone size: many
V gene: TRBV2
D gene: NA
J gene: TRBJ1-4
CDR3 DNA: TGTGCCAGCAGCCAACACGCAACTAATGAAAAACTGTTTTTT
CDR3 protein: CASSQHATNEKLFF

clone size: NA
V gene: TRBV6-1
D gene: NA
J gene: TRBJ1-4
CDR3 DNA: TGTGCCAGCAGATTGGGGGGGACTAATGAAAAACTGTTTTTT
CDR3 protein: CASRLGGTNEKLFF

clone size: NA
V gene: TRBV6-1
D gene: NA
J gene: TRBJ1-4
CDR3 DNA: TGTGCCAGCAGTAGACCGGGAGCGGTCGAAAAACTGTTTTTT
CDR3 protein: CASSRPGAVEKLFF

clone size: few
V gene: TRBV5-1
D gene: TRBD2
J gene: TRBJ2-1
CDR3 DNA: TGCACCAGCAGCTTGGGACTAGCCGCTTACAATGAGCAGTTCTTC
CDR3 protein: CTSSLGLAAYNEQFF

clone size: many
V gene: TRBV28
D gene: NA
J gene: TRBJ2-5
CDR3 DNA: TGTGCCAGCAGCGGGTGGGGGACCCAAGAGACCCAGTACTTC
CDR3 protein: CASSGWGTQETQYF

clone size: few
V gene: TRBV4-1
D gene: TRBD1
J gene: TRBJ1-1
CDR3 DNA: TGCGCCAGCAGCCAGGGACAGGGGGCCTCTCCCATGAACACTGAAGCTTTCTTT
CDR3 protein: CASSQGQGASPMNTEAFF

clone size: many
V gene: TRBV28
D gene: TRBD1
J gene: TRBJ2-3
CDR3 DNA: TGTGCCAGCAGTTTCGGACAGGGGTTCGCAGATACGCAGTATTTT
CDR3 protein: CASSFGQGFADTQYF

clone size: NA
V gene: TRBV11-2
D gene: NA
J gene: TRBJ2-1
CDR3 DNA: TGTGCCAGCAGTTACGGTAGCGGTAACCCCTACAATGAGCAGTTCTTC
CDR3 protein: CASSYGSGNPYNEQFF